The next 6 T cell receptor beta chains were all read from a single sample in a study of cytomegalovirus exposure and HLA in healthy donors. The PCR was carried out with 60 Vbeta primers and 13 Jbeta primers. The repertoire was sequenced with immunoSEQ multiplex PCR; TCRdb's copy has only in-frame clones and lacks some. The listing contains around 200,000 clones. The sequenced sample consisted of PBMCs. These TCRs come from a girl under 10 years old in good health and CMV-seropositive.

The chain couples TRBV5-6 to TRBJ2-2, with D hard to call. This CDR3 region has 14 residues. Germline-derived CDR1 and CDR2 are SGHDT and YYEEEE. Deletions cut 2 bases from V and 6 bases from J, with 11 bases between. As DNA, the CDR3 is TGTGCCAGCAGCTTAGTCCGGTTGTCCGGGGAGCTGTTTTTT. Translated: CASSLVRLSGELFF.

This sequence joins TRBV6-1 and TRBJ2-5, with TRBD1 identical over 7 bases. The tail of the sequence fits TRBJ2-7 better, so the J call may be wrong. This CDR3 has 13 amino acids. The germline gives CDR1 MNHNS, CDR2 SASEGT. The CDR3 DNA reads TGTGCCAGCACCCAGACAGGGCGGGACGAGCAGTACTTC. Amino acids: CASTQTGRDEQYF.

This sequence joins TRBV19 and TRBJ1-5, with a possible D match to TRBD1 (5 bases). V lost 6 bases to trimming and J lost 0 bases, with 12 bases between them. The length of the CDR3 is 15 residues. CDR1 LNHDA and CDR2 SQIVND come from the germline V gene (reference sequence). As DNA, the CDR3 is TGTGCCAGTAGCATCGGGGGGTATAGCAATCAGCCCCAGCATTTT. Amino acid sequence: CASSIGGYSNQPQHF.

The V call is TRBV7-6, the J call TRBJ2-7; no firm D call. The CDR3 has 13 amino acids. V was shortened by 7 bases and J by 7 bases, with 17 bases between the two germline ends. Germline V CDR1 and CDR2: SGHVS, FNYEAQ. The CDR3: CASTPGPDREQYF. CDR3 DNA sequence: TGTGCCAGCACCCCTGGCCCAGATCGTGAGCAGTACTTC.

The chain recombines TRBV7-2 with TRBJ2-5; 8 bases are shared with TRBD1. The CDR3 loop spans 14 amino acids. Germline V CDR1 and CDR2: SGHTA, FQGNSA. The J segment lost 5 bases and the V segment lost 1 base, leaving 3 bases of the junction unmatched. CDR3 protein: CASSLGTGWETQYF. CDR3 nucleotides: TGTGCCAGCAGCTTAGGGACAGGGTGGGAGACCCAGTACTTC.

The chain carries TRBV28 and TRBJ1-4; TRBD1 is a possible D gene (6 bases). The CDR3 covers 17 residues. V gave up 4 bases and J gave up 1 base, with 16 bases separating them. CDR1 is MDHEN and CDR2 is SYDVKM in the germline V gene. DNA for the CDR3: TGTGCCAGCAGTTACCGTAGTTGGGGGCGAACTAATGAAAAACTGTTTTTT. Encoded protein: CASSYRSWGRTNEKLFF. The variable domain in full, with the rest retrieved from reference TRBV28 and TRBJ1-4, is DVKVTQSSRYLVKRTGEKVFLECVQDMDHENMFWYRQDPGLGLRLIYFSYDVKMKEKGDIPEGYSVSREKKERFSLILESASTNQTSMYLCASSYRSWGRTNEKLFFGSGTQLSVL.